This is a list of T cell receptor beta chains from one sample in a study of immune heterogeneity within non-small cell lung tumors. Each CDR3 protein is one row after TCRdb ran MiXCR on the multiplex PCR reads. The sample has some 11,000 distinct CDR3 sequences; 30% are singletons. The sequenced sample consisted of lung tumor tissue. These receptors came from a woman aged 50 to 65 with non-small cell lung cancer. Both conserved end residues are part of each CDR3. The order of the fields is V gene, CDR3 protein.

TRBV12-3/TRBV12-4	CASSRQGSNNQPQHF
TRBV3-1	CASSQGRGNYGYTF
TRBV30	CAWSATRDLLREKLFF
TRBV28	CASRRQGREFF
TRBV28	CASSAPFSWGLAANQPQHF
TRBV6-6	CASSYSDRRPSPLHF
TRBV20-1	CSASGGEGAETQYF
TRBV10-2	CASSEFVGGSGNTIYF
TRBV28	CASSFLGDGRGRGEKLFF
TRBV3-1	CASSQERDRWADTQYF
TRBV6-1	CASSGQDEGNQPQHF
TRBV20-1	CSPSSTSGREQYF
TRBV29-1	CSVEGASGGLTILTDTQYF
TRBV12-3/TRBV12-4	CASSLAGGVSGELFF
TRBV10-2	CASSESGGLGTYSNQPQHF
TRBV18	CASSPGRDRYGYTF